Listed here are 12 T cell receptor beta chains from one sample, sequenced in a study of spatial heterogeneity in lung cancer. TCRdb reprocessed the 5' RACE reads with MiXCR, giving one entry per CDR3 protein. In the table there are some 44,000 distinct CDR3 sequences, roughly 13% of which are singletons. Time point defined: sample taken at primary tumor resection. The input material, whole RNA from tumor, nontumor lung or frozen PBMC, was sequenced unsorted. The specimen comprised PBMCs, sampled at surgery. The source of these receptors is a male donor with early-stage non-small cell lung cancer.

This clonotype was detected ten times or more. The chain links TRBV28 to TRBJ2-7, with 9 bases aligning to TRBD1. Trimming took 6 bases from V and 4 from J; bases not matched to a gene: 4. Germline V lookup: CDR1 MDHEN, CDR2 SYDVKM. The CDR3 is made up of 13 amino acids. CDR3 region: CASSSGQGYEQYF. In DNA, the CDR3 is TGTGCCAGCAGCTCGGGACAGGGTTACGAGCAGTACTTC. Variable domain in full (rest from reference TRBV28 and TRBJ2-7): DVKVTQSSRYLVKRTGEKVFLECVQDMDHENMFWYRQDPGLGLRLIYFSYDVKMKEKGDIPEGYSVSREKKERFSLILESASTNQTSMYLCASSSGQGYEQYFGPGTRLTVT.

This clonotype was recorded many times. This chain uses TRBV28 with TRBJ2-7; 9 nucleotides align to TRBD1. J gave up 3 bases and V 2 bases, and 8 bases lay outside the gene matches. CDR1 MDHEN and CDR2 SYDVKM come from the germline V gene. This CDR3 has 16 amino acids. CDR3 sequence (DNA): TGTGCCAGCAGTTTAATAGGACAGGGGTTTAACTACGAGCAGTACTTC. It translates to CASSLIGQGFNYEQYF.

Only a few counts were recorded for this clonotype. J is TRBJ1-4 and V is TRBV12-3 or TRBV12-4; D is unclear. Trimming pared 4 bases from V and 7 bases from J, leaving 19 bases between. The CDR3 has 16 amino acids. As DNA, the CDR3 is TGTGCCAGCAGTTCGTCCACCGGCAGTCGGGGTGAAAAACTGTTTTTT. It codes for CASSSSTGSRGEKLFF.

The table lists this clonotype with a few counts. This rearrangement joins TRBV5-1 to TRBJ2-5; 15 bases map to TRBD2. The germline gives CDR1 SGHRS, CDR2 YFSETQ. There are 16 residues in the CDR3. The V and J ends lost 4 bases and 4 bases, in that order; junction bases with no gene match: 5. Written as DNA, the CDR3 is TGCGCCAGCAGCCCGGGACTAGCGGGGGGCCGAGAGACCCAGTACTTC. Amino acids: CASSPGLAGGRETQYF.

The gene calls are TRBV25-1 and TRBJ1-1; 7 nucleotides align to TRBD1. With 5 bases clipped from V and 10 bases from J, the junction kept 10 bases outside the gene matches. Looked up from germline, CDR1 is MGHDK and CDR2 is SYGVNS. The CDR3 consists of 13 residues. CDR3 residues: CASSTLGRGRAFF. DNA of the CDR3: TGTGCCAGCAGTACCCTGGGGAGGGGGCGAGCTTTCTTT.

In this sample, this clonotype turned up many times. The chain has TRBV18 and TRBJ2-5; D not resolved. CDR3 length equals 11 residues. V was shortened by 1 base and J by 5 bases, with 2 bases between the two germline ends. The germline gives CDR1 KGHSH, CDR2 LQKENI. DNA for the CDR3: TGTGCCAGCTCACCACAGGAGACCCAGTACTTC. Translated, it gives CASSPQETQYF.

Concerning this clonotype: One end of the junction varies from germline; a read error may be responsible. V is TRBV24-1 and J is TRBJ2-1; 12 bases match TRBD2. The V gene's germline CDR1 is KGHDR and CDR2 SFDVKD. The length of the CDR3 is 16 residues. The DNA of the CDR3 is TGTACCACCAGTGAGACTAGCGGGGGAAGAGCCAATGAGCAGTTCTTC. Translating it yields CTTSETSGGRANEQFF.

CDR3 DNA: TGTGCCAGTCATCCTAGCAAGCTTAATTCACCCCTCCACTTT. It is translated as CASHPSKLNSPLHF. The rearrangement joins TRBV28 to TRBJ1-6; D ambiguous. CDR1 is MDHEN, CDR2 SYDVKM, per germline. The CDR3 sequence is 14 residues long. V was pared by 9 bases and J by 6 bases, with 15 bases between.

This clonotype was seen repeatedly, ten times or more. The V and J genes are TRBV28 and TRBJ2-7, with D tentatively TRBD2 (6 bases). The V gene lost 5 bases and the J gene lost 6 bases, with 11 bases spanning the gap. The CDR3 consists of 12 residues. The germline V gene has CDR1 MDHEN and CDR2 SYDVKM. The CDR3 DNA reads TGTGCCAGCAGTCTGACTAGTAGCGAGCAGTACTTC. As protein: CASSLTSSEQYF.

The table lists this clonotype with many counts. The CDR3 region is CASSLAGGPRNEQFF. The CDR3 DNA sequence: TGTGCCAGCAGCTTAGCGGGAGGGCCCAGGAATGAGCAGTTCTTC. This chain uses TRBV5-4 with TRBJ2-1; TRBD2 aligns across 10 bases. Germline V gene lookup returns CDR1 SGHNT and CDR2 YYREEE (reference sequence). Trimming at V came to 2 bases and at J to 7 bases, leaving 6 bases not matched to a gene. The CDR3 sequence is 15 residues long.

This clonotype was observed a handful of times. J is TRBJ2-1 and V is TRBV27; a weak D match, TRBD1 (7 bases). CDR3 length: 14 amino acids. CDR1 is MNHEY, CDR2 SMNVEV, per germline (reference sequence). V dropped 3 bases and J dropped 4 bases, with 10 bases sitting between them. The chain's CDR3 is CASSFPGGYNEQFF. The CDR3 DNA sequence: TGTGCCAGCAGTTTCCCAGGGGGGTACAATGAGCAGTTCTTC.

This chain links TRBV6-5 with TRBJ1-1; no reliable D call. Germline CDR1 reads MNHEY; CDR2 reads SVGAGI. V lost 4 bases to trimming and J lost 7 bases, with 7 bases between them. This CDR3 contains 11 residues. CDR3 loop: CASSSRSEAFF. DNA for the CDR3: TGTGCCAGCAGTTCCAGGAGTGAAGCTTTCTTT.